Described below is a single TCR beta chain sequence and its context. The antigen is undetermined. Indicated treatment: some 20 received Ad26.COV2.S at low or high dose, single or two shots; five or six received placebo; per-sample allocation not given. On day 63 after the first injection, vaccine and placebo recipients gave samples. The sample is drawn from a study of Ad26.COV2.S vaccination and SARS-CoV-2 variants. The wider study: Vaccine-arm donor from the placebo-controlled COV1001 Ad26.COV2.S trial.

General study findings and limits: Vaccine and placebo groups showed comparable non-spike TCR breadth.

CDR1 and CDR2 (germline): SGHNT, YYREEE (reference sequence). This CDR3 is 15 amino acids long. Trimming at V came to 3 bases and at J to 6 bases, leaving 10 bases not matched to a gene. Sequenced by immunoSEQ multiplex PCR; TCRdb stores in-frame clones only, minus some. The data contain hundreds of thousands of clones, around 90% of them seen just once; the ten biggest clones take up nearly 1.5%. The genes are TRBV5-4 and TRBJ2-3, with 7 bases matching TRBD2. The specimen was peripheral blood, collected in a trial of Ad26.COV2.S vaccine versus placebo. The TCR was taken from a person aged 18 to 59 who received the Ad26.COV2.S COVID-19 vaccine or a placebo. CDR3 DNA sequence: TGTGCCAGCAGCTGGGGGGGACGGGCGAGGGATACGCAGTATTTT. Protein sequence: CASSWGGRARDTQYF.